Listed below are T cell receptor beta chains from one sample, sequenced in a study of CD8+CD57+ T cells in acquired aplastic anemia. TCRdb analysed the reads with MiXCR anew, one entry per CDR3 protein. The sample includes fewer than 85,000 distinct CDR3 sequences, about three quarters of them seen just once. Sample: sorted CD4+, CD8+, or CD8+CD57+ T cells (not recorded which) from PBMCs. These receptors all come from a human donor with aplastic anemia. CDR3s include the opening cysteine and the closing phenylalanine or tryptophan. Fields, in order: CDR3 protein, CDR3 DNA, V gene, J gene, CDR3 length, D gene, clone size. A D gene is named only where the DNA matches it firmly. Clone size, where shown, is once, few, many, or a class for clones that have expanded.

CDR3aa: CSARDLAEEQYFGPSGNTIYF
CDR3nt: .
v_gene: TRBV20-1
j_gene: TRBJ1-3
len: 21
d_gene: .
abundance: once

CDR3aa: CSVGGGIQETQYF
CDR3nt: TGCAGCGTTGGCGGGGGAATCCAAGAGACCCAGTACTTC
v_gene: TRBV29-1
j_gene: TRBJ2-5
len: 13
d_gene: TRBD2
abundance: .

CDR3aa: CARSEENYGYTF
CDR3nt: TGTGCCAGGTCGGAGGAGAACTATGGCTACACCTTC
v_gene: TRBV2
j_gene: TRBJ1-2
len: 12
d_gene: .
abundance: few

CDR3aa: CASSGRKGYEQYF
CDR3nt: TGTGCCAGCAGTGGAAGGAAGGGTTACGAGCAGTACTTC
v_gene: TRBV2
j_gene: TRBJ2-7
len: 13
d_gene: .
abundance: .

CDR3aa: CASSRGQGAEAFF
CDR3nt: TGCGCCAGCAGCCGCGGACAGGGTGCTGAAGCTTTCTTT
v_gene: TRBV10-2
j_gene: TRBJ1-1
len: 13
d_gene: TRBD1
abundance: .

CDR3aa: CASSSGQPGDTEAFF
CDR3nt: TGTGCCAGCAGCTCTGGACAGCCGGGGGACACTGAAGCTTTCTTT
v_gene: TRBV2
j_gene: TRBJ1-1
len: 15
d_gene: .
abundance: .

CDR3aa: CAIKSGDSGANVLTF
CDR3nt: TGTGCCATCAAGTCGGGAGACTCTGGGGCCAACGTCCTGACTTTC
v_gene: TRBV10-3
j_gene: TRBJ2-6
len: 15
d_gene: .
abundance: few

CDR3aa: CASSWTGDEQYF
CDR3nt: TGTGCCAGCAGCTGGACAGGGGACGAGCAGTACTTC
v_gene: TRBV7-9
j_gene: TRBJ2-7
len: 12
d_gene: TRBD1
abundance: few

CDR3aa: CASSHTGETQYF
CDR3nt: TGCGCCAGCAGCCATACCGGGGAGACCCAGTACTTC
v_gene: TRBV5-1
j_gene: TRBJ2-5
len: 12
d_gene: .
abundance: .

CDR3aa: CANRTSGSYEQYF
CDR3nt: TGTGCCAACCGGACTAGCGGGAGCTACGAGCAGTACTTC
v_gene: TRBV2
j_gene: TRBJ2-7
len: 13
d_gene: TRBD2
abundance: .

CDR3aa: CSVGGRVLGGEQFF
CDR3nt: TGCAGCGTCGGGGGCAGAGTCCTCGGGGGCGAGCAGTTCTTC
v_gene: TRBV29-1
j_gene: TRBJ2-1
len: 14
d_gene: .
abundance: .

CDR3aa: CASSVGLGYEQYF
CDR3nt: TGCGCCAGCAGTGTCGGACTAGGGTACGAGCAGTACTTC
v_gene: TRBV10-1
j_gene: TRBJ2-7
len: 13
d_gene: TRBD2
abundance: .

CDR3aa: CATSDVRGTGTGREQYF
CDR3nt: TGTGCCACCAGCGATGTACGAGGAACCGGGACAGGACGCGAGCAGTACTTC
v_gene: TRBV15
j_gene: TRBJ2-7
len: 17
d_gene: TRBD1
abundance: many

CDR3aa: CASSLDPGRRMNTEAFF
CDR3nt: TGCGCCAGCAGCTTGGATCCGGGACGAAGAATGAACACTGAAGCTTTCTTT
v_gene: TRBV5-1
j_gene: TRBJ1-1
len: 17
d_gene: .
abundance: .

CDR3aa: CASSLSLSGGNTEAFF
CDR3nt: TGTGCCAGCAGCTTAAGTCTCTCGGGAGGGAACACTGAAGCTTTCTTT
v_gene: TRBV11-1
j_gene: TRBJ1-1
len: 16
d_gene: .
abundance: .

CDR3aa: CASSQDQGNQPQHF
CDR3nt: TGTGCCAGCAGCCAAGATCAGGGGAATCAGCCCCAGCATTTT
v_gene: TRBV3-1
j_gene: TRBJ1-5
len: 14
d_gene: .
abundance: .

CDR3aa: CAIMDTGELFF
CDR3nt: TGTGCCATCATGGACACCGGGGAGCTGTTTTTT
v_gene: TRBV10-3
j_gene: TRBJ2-2
len: 11
d_gene: .
abundance: few

CDR3aa: CASSLALGGVGYEQYF
CDR3nt: TGTGCCAGCAGCTTAGCGCTGGGGGGGGTCGGCTACGAGCAGTACTTC
v_gene: TRBV7-2
j_gene: TRBJ2-7
len: 16
d_gene: TRBD2
abundance: .

CDR3aa: CASSVEGGTTEAFF
CDR3nt: TGTGCCAGCAGTGTGGAAGGAGGGACCACTGAAGCTTTCTTT
v_gene: TRBV2
j_gene: TRBJ1-1
len: 14
d_gene: .
abundance: .

CDR3aa: CASSQVSGELFF
CDR3nt: TGTGCCAGCAGTCAAGTCTCCGGGGAGCTGTTTTTT
v_gene: TRBV7-3
j_gene: TRBJ2-2
len: 12
d_gene: .
abundance: .

CDR3aa: CASSPPAVSSYEQYF
CDR3nt: TGTGCCAGTAGTCCCCCGGCGGTGAGCTCCTACGAGCAGTACTTC
v_gene: TRBV19
j_gene: TRBJ2-7
len: 15
d_gene: .
abundance: .

CDR3aa: CASIPGQGNEKLFF
CDR3nt: TGTGCCAGCATACCGGGACAGGGTAATGAAAAACTGTTTTTT
v_gene: TRBV6-4
j_gene: TRBJ1-4
len: 14
d_gene: TRBD1
abundance: .

CDR3aa: CASNGVYFTYGYTF
CDR3nt: TGTGCCAGCAACGGGGTCTACTTCACGTATGGCTACACCTTC
v_gene: TRBV2
j_gene: TRBJ1-2
len: 14
d_gene: .
abundance: few

CDR3aa: CATTGTGGTGELFF
CDR3nt: TGTGCCACAACCGGGACAGGGGGAACCGGGGAGCTGTTTTTT
v_gene: TRBV4-2
j_gene: TRBJ2-2
len: 14
d_gene: TRBD1
abundance: .

CDR3aa: CASSLIASGGINEQFF
CDR3nt: TGTGCCAGCAGCTTAATAGCTAGCGGGGGAATCAATGAGCAGTTCTTC
v_gene: TRBV7-3
j_gene: TRBJ2-1
len: 16
d_gene: TRBD2
abundance: .

CDR3aa: CASSLAQPNQPQHF
CDR3nt: TGTGCCAGCAGTTTGGCGCAGCCCAATCAGCCCCAGCATTTT
v_gene: TRBV12-3/TRBV12-4
j_gene: TRBJ1-5
len: 14
d_gene: .
abundance: .

CDR3aa: CASSAGARYQETQYF
CDR3nt: TGTGCCAGCAGCGCAGGGGCCAGGTACCAAGAGACCCAGTACTTC
v_gene: TRBV7-9
j_gene: TRBJ2-5
len: 15
d_gene: .
abundance: .

CDR3aa: CSARDPATRPYEQYF
CDR3nt: TGCAGTGCTAGAGATCCAGCAACCAGGCCCTACGAGCAGTACTTC
v_gene: TRBV20-1
j_gene: TRBJ2-7
len: 15
d_gene: .
abundance: .

CDR3aa: CATRRDVLEGQFF
CDR3nt: TGTGCCACCCGGCGGGATGTCTTAGAAGGGCAGTTCTTC
v_gene: TRBV19
j_gene: TRBJ2-1
len: 13
d_gene: .
abundance: .

CDR3aa: CSRTSTGDGYEQYF
CDR3nt: TGCAGCAGAACCTCAACAGGAGACGGTTACGAGCAGTACTTC
v_gene: TRBV29-1
j_gene: TRBJ2-7
len: 14
d_gene: .
abundance: .

CDR3aa: CATSKTIAGMTDTQYF
CDR3nt: TGTGCCACCAGCAAAACTATAGCGGGGATGACAGATACGCAGTATTTT
v_gene: TRBV15
j_gene: TRBJ2-3
len: 16
d_gene: TRBD2
abundance: .

CDR3aa: CASSPTSRGTDTQYF
CDR3nt: TGTGCCAGCAGCCCTACAAGCAGGGGGACAGATACGCAGTATTTT
v_gene: TRBV7-6
j_gene: TRBJ2-3
len: 15
d_gene: TRBD1
abundance: .

CDR3aa: CASSARTSGSYEQYF
CDR3nt: TGTGCCAGCAGTGCAAGGACTAGTGGTTCCTACGAGCAGTACTTC
v_gene: TRBV2
j_gene: TRBJ2-7
len: 15
d_gene: TRBD2
abundance: .

CDR3aa: CASSFNNYGYTF
CDR3nt: TGTGCCAGCAGCTTTAACAACTATGGCTACACCTTC
v_gene: TRBV7-8
j_gene: TRBJ1-2
len: 12
d_gene: .
abundance: .

CDR3aa: CSARDRLKTYEQYF
CDR3nt: TGCAGTGCTAGAGATCGTTTGAAGACCTACGAGCAGTACTTC
v_gene: TRBV20-1
j_gene: TRBJ2-7
len: 14
d_gene: .
abundance: .

CDR3aa: CAVAVRNEQFF
CDR3nt: TGTGCCGTGGCCGTACGCAATGAGCAGTTCTTC
v_gene: TRBV2
j_gene: TRBJ2-1
len: 11
d_gene: .
abundance: many

CDR3aa: CASSPAGGLDDEQFF
CDR3nt: TGCGCCAGCAGCCCAGCGGGGGGGCTGGACGATGAGCAGTTCTTC
v_gene: TRBV5-1
j_gene: TRBJ2-1
len: 15
d_gene: TRBD2
abundance: .

CDR3aa: CATSPGTTGEQYF
CDR3nt: TGTGCCACCAGCCCAGGGACTACGGGGGAGCAGTACTTC
v_gene: TRBV24-1
j_gene: TRBJ2-7
len: 13
d_gene: TRBD2
abundance: .

CDR3aa: CSVAGASGRYEQYF
CDR3nt: TGCAGCGTCGCGGGGGCTAGCGGGAGGTACGAGCAGTACTTC
v_gene: TRBV29-1
j_gene: TRBJ2-7
len: 14
d_gene: TRBD2
abundance: .

CDR3aa: CSAREASDYEQYF
CDR3nt: TGCAGTGCTAGAGAGGCCTCTGACTACGAGCAGTACTTC
v_gene: TRBV20-1
j_gene: TRBJ2-7
len: 13
d_gene: .
abundance: .

CDR3aa: CASSLVSSEQYF
CDR3nt: TGTGCCAGCAGCTTAGTTTCGAGCGAGCAGTACTTC
v_gene: TRBV7-6
j_gene: TRBJ2-7
len: 12
d_gene: .
abundance: few

CDR3aa: CATSLAETQYF
CDR3nt: TGTGCCACCTCTCTCGCAGAGACCCAGTACTTC
v_gene: TRBV24-1
j_gene: TRBJ2-5
len: 11
d_gene: .
abundance: few

CDR3aa: CASAFRTANTGELFF
CDR3nt: TGTGCCAGCGCCTTTAGGACTGCGAACACCGGGGAGCTGTTTTTT
v_gene: TRBV2
j_gene: TRBJ2-2
len: 15
d_gene: .
abundance: .

CDR3aa: CASSGTGGRQPQHF
CDR3nt: TGTGCCAGTAGCGGGACAGGGGGGAGGCAGCCCCAGCATTTT
v_gene: TRBV19
j_gene: TRBJ1-5
len: 14
d_gene: TRBD1
abundance: .